These 25 T cell receptor beta chains share one sample of origin, sequenced in a study of cytomegalovirus exposure and HLA in healthy donors. Use of 60 Vbeta and 13 Jbeta primers characterized the PCR. Using immunoSEQ multiplex PCR, the repertoire was profiled, and TCRdb retains in-frame clones only, with some absent. This sample has 150,000 to 200,000 clones, with around 84% found just once. Specimen: PBMCs. These receptors all stem from a man aged 18 to 30 in good health and CMV-seronegative.

This chain joins TRBV2 and TRBJ2-7; D possibly corresponds to TRBD1 (6 bases). V lost 7 bases to trimming and J lost 2 bases, with 18 bases between them. The CDR3 totals 15 residues. Germline assignment: CDR1 SNHLY and CDR2 FYNNEI. The CDR3 DNA is TGTGCCAGCAAGGGCTGGGACACGCCTACCTACGAGCAGTACTTC. Its translation is CASKGWDTPTYEQYF. The full variable domain, its missing parts supplied by reference TRBV2 and TRBJ2-7, is EPEVTQTPSHQVTQMGQEVILRCVPISNHLYFYWYRQILGQKVEFLVSFYNNEISEKSEIFDDQFSVERPDGSNFTLKIRSTKLEDSAMYFCASKGWDTPTYEQYFGPGTRLTVT.

The chain uses TRBV5-4 and TRBJ2-5; 8 nucleotides match TRBD2. The length of the CDR3 is 16 residues. Germline V gives CDR1 SGHNT, CDR2 YYREEE (reference sequence). The ends lost 3 bases at V and 4 bases at J; junction bases unmatched: 11. The CDR3 coding sequence is TGTGCCAGCAGCTCCCCGGGGGGGGCGGGGGGAGAGACCCAGTACTTC. Translation: CASSSPGGAGGETQYF.

The chain has TRBV9 and TRBJ2-3; 8 nucleotides align to TRBD2. CDR1 and CDR2 (germline): SGDLS, YYNGEE. The J segment lost 5 bases and the V segment lost 0 bases, leaving 5 bases of the junction unmatched. This CDR3 contains 15 residues. CDR3 protein: CASSVAAGVEDTQYF. CDR3 nucleotides: TGTGCCAGCAGCGTAGCAGCGGGAGTGGAAGATACGCAGTATTTT.

The chain combines TRBV6-6 with TRBJ1-2, with 9 bases that match TRBD1. Germline-derived CDR1 and CDR2 are MNHNY and SVGAGI (reference sequence). This CDR3 comprises 16 residues. V dropped 7 bases and J dropped 3; count of bases not matched to a gene: 12. CDR3 sequence: CASTPHRGRGDYGYTF. Written as DNA, the CDR3 is TGTGCCAGCACCCCCCACAGGGGGCGCGGGGACTATGGCTACACCTTC.

V usage is TRBV5-1 and J usage is TRBJ2-1, with 7 bases identical to TRBD1. CDR1 and CDR2 (germline): SGHRS, YFSETQ. V shed 4 bases, J shed 0 bases, and the junction held 4 bases outside the gene matches. The length of the CDR3 is 15 residues. The DNA for the CDR3 is TGCGCCAGCAGCCTCTCAGGGGGCTCCTACAATGAGCAGTTCTTC. It is translated as CASSLSGGSYNEQFF.

This chain connects TRBV10-3 to TRBJ2-7; tentative D call: TRBD1 (6 bases). This CDR3 has 14 residues. V was clipped by 3 bases and J by 2 bases, with 11 bases between them. From germline, CDR1 is ENHRY and CDR2 SYGVKD. CDR3 DNA: TGTGCCATCAGTGAAAGGACAGATCCCTACGAGCAGTACTTC. Translated, it gives CAISERTDPYEQYF.

The rearrangement uses TRBV2 and TRBJ2-6; 7 bases fit TRBD1. The CDR3 is made up of 14 amino acids. Germline V gene data show CDR1 as SNHLY and CDR2 as FYNNEI. J gave up 9 bases and V 7 bases, and 9 bases lay outside the gene matches. In DNA, the CDR3 is TGTGCCAGCACCCGACCTGGGACAGACAACGTCCTGACTTTC. Translated, it gives CASTRPGTDNVLTF. Using reference TRBV2 and TRBJ2-6 for the parts outside the CDR3, the full variable domain is EPEVTQTPSHQVTQMGQEVILRCVPISNHLYFYWYRQILGQKVEFLVSFYNNEISEKSEIFDDQFSVERPDGSNFTLKIRSTKLEDSAMYFCASTRPGTDNVLTFGAGSRLTVL.

CDR3 in amino acids: CAWSRPLAGGTLAKNIQYF. The DNA for the CDR3 is TGTGCCTGGAGTAGGCCCCTAGCGGGGGGAACCTTAGCCAAAAACATTCAGTACTTC. The V call is TRBV30, the J call TRBJ2-4; 11 positions agree with TRBD2. CDR3 length equals 19 residues. Per germline, CDR1 GTSNPN and CDR2 SVGIG (reference sequence). V lost 2 bases to trimming and J lost 0 bases; unmatched junction nucleotides: 12.

V is TRBV4-3 and J is TRBJ2-1; TRBD2 might be the D (5 bases). This CDR3 comprises 16 residues. Trimming removed 3 bases at V and 2 bases at J, with 14 bases between. Per germline, CDR1 LGHNA and CDR2 YSLEER. For the CDR3, the DNA is TGCGCCAGCAGCCACCTTAGCGAGAACCCCTACAATGAGCAGTTCTTC. It translates to CASSHLSENPYNEQFF.

The genes are TRBV6-5 and TRBJ2-3; possible D gene TRBD1, 6 bases. Trimming removed 2 bases at V and 5 bases at J, with 11 bases between. Germline V gene sequence: CDR1 MNHEY, CDR2 SVGAGI. CDR3 size: 14 residues. CDR3 bases: TGTGCCAGCAGTTACCTGGGGGCCGAAGATACGCAGTATTTT. As protein: CASSYLGAEDTQYF.

The chain joins TRBV6-6 to TRBJ1-1, with a weak D call TRBD1 (5 bases). The CDR3 runs 10 residues. The V end lost 8 bases, the J end lost 6 bases, and 7 bases lay between the germline ends. Germline CDR1 is MNHNY and CDR2 is SVGAGI (reference sequence). The CDR3 DNA reads as TGTGCCAGCGGGGCAGCTGAAGCTTTCTTT. Protein product: CASGAAEAFF.

The chain employs TRBV5-1 and TRBJ2-1, with D perhaps matching TRBD1 (5 bases). V gave up 2 bases and J gave up 10 bases, with 16 bases separating them. Germline values: CDR1 SGHRS, CDR2 YFSETQ. This CDR3 is built from 14 residues. The CDR3 DNA reads TGCGCCAGCAGCTTCTTGGCCACTCCAGGGGAGCAGTTCTTC. This codes for CASSFLATPGEQFF.

This clone appeared a single time. The chain links TRBV6-4 to TRBJ1-2, with D possibly matching TRBD1 (6 bases). Germline lookup yields CDR1 MRHNA and CDR2 SNTAGT. This CDR3 is 15 amino acids long. The V gene lost 0 bases and the J gene lost 4 bases, with 12 bases spanning the gap. CDR3 nucleotide sequence: TGTGCCAGCAGTGACTCTAGGACAGACGTCTATGGCTACACCTTC. Protein sequence: CASSDSRTDVYGYTF.

The V gene is TRBV7-6, the J gene TRBJ2-1, with D hard to call. The CDR3 has 11 residues. Germline V CDR1 and CDR2: SGHVS, FNYEAQ. The CDR3 is CVVGGRDEQFF. For the CDR3, the DNA is TGTGTCGTCGGCGGCCGGGATGAGCAGTTCTTC.

The chain recombines TRBV7-9 with TRBJ1-6; the D gene is possibly TRBD1 (6 bases). The germline V gene encodes CDR1 SEHNR and CDR2 FQNEAQ (reference sequence). The CDR3 totals 14 residues. V was pared by 3 bases and J by 7 bases, with 10 bases between. In DNA, the CDR3 is TGTGCCAGCAGCTTGCGACAGGAAAATTCACCCCTCCACTTT. Its translation is CASSLRQENSPLHF. The variable domain in full, completed from reference TRBV7-9 and TRBJ1-6, reads DTGVSQNPRHKITKRGQNVTFRCDPISEHNRLYWYRQTLGQGPEFLTYFQNEAQLEKSRLLSDRFSAERPKGSFSTLEIQRTEQGDSAMYLCASSLRQENSPLHFGNGTRLTVT.

The chain is built from TRBV7-6 and TRBJ1-5; TRBD1 matches at 9 bases. The germline gives CDR1 SGHVS, CDR2 FNYEAQ. CDR3 length: 18 residues. Losses at the gene ends were 2 bases for V and 3 bases for J; bases not matched to a gene: 11. The CDR3 protein is CASSLPGTGQRHNQPQHF. CDR3 DNA: TGTGCCAGCAGCTTACCCGGGACAGGGCAGCGACACAATCAGCCCCAGCATTTT. The entire variable domain, with the rest obtained from reference TRBV7-6 and TRBJ1-5, is as follows: GAGVSQSPRYKVTKRGQDVALRCDPISGHVSLYWYRQALGQGPEFLTYFNYEAQQDKSGLPNDRFSAERPEGSISTLTIQRTEQRDSAMYRCASSLPGTGQRHNQPQHFGDGTRLSIL.

The rearrangement joins TRBV2 to TRBJ2-2; D ambiguous. V lost 5 bases, J lost 1 base, and 5 bases lay in between. The CDR3 contains 13 residues. CDR1 and CDR2 from the germline V gene are SNHLY and FYNNEI. DNA of the CDR3: TGTGCCAGCAGTTTAGAGAACACCGGGGAGCTGTTTTTT. Protein: CASSLENTGELFF.

The chain is built from TRBV28 and TRBJ2-7; D possibly corresponds to TRBD1 (6 bases). Per germline, CDR1 MDHEN and CDR2 SYDVKM. Trimming took 2 bases from V and 0 from J, leaving 8 bases between them. The CDR3 runs to 14 residues. The CDR3 is CASSLRTASYEQYF. The DNA for the CDR3 is TGTGCCAGCAGTTTACGGACAGCCTCCTACGAGCAGTACTTC. The whole variable domain, remainder taken from reference TRBV28 and TRBJ2-7, is DVKVTQSSRYLVKRTGEKVFLECVQDMDHENMFWYRQDPGLGLRLIYFSYDVKMKEKGDIPEGYSVSREKKERFSLILESASTNQTSMYLCASSLRTASYEQYFGPGTRLTVT.

The chain recombines TRBV5-6 with TRBJ2-7, with a weak D call TRBD1 (6 bases). Trimming left V 4 bases short and J 4 bases short, with 9 bases between. CDR1 and CDR2 (germline): SGHDT, YYEEEE. The CDR3 spans 12 residues. The CDR3 loop reads CASSTTGYEQYF. CDR3 DNA: TGTGCCAGCAGCACAACAGGGTACGAGCAGTACTTC.

The rearrangement joins TRBV4-2 to TRBJ2-7; D is possibly TRBD1 (5 bases). The CDR3 runs to 15 residues. With 0 bases removed from V and 0 bases from J, the gap between germline ends came to 9 bases. Germline CDR1 is LGHNA and CDR2 is YNFKEQ. This CDR3 is CASSQDQGSSYEQYF. The CDR3 DNA follows: TGTGCCAGCAGCCAAGATCAGGGATCCTCCTACGAGCAGTACTTC.

The chain employs TRBV25-1 and TRBJ1-1; no firm D call. CDR1 is MGHDK, CDR2 SYGVNS, per germline. This CDR3 comprises 14 residues. Trimming took 1 base from V and 10 from J, leaving 16 bases between them. CDR3 in amino acids: CASSEWVPQQGAFF. The CDR3 DNA reads as TGTGCCAGCAGTGAATGGGTACCACAGCAAGGAGCTTTCTTT.

This sequence joins TRBV5-1 and TRBJ1-4, with D possibly matching TRBD1 (6 bases). Germline CDR1 and CDR2: SGHRS and YFSETQ. The CDR3 totals 15 residues. The V end lost 0 bases, the J end lost 8 bases, and 14 bases lay between the germline ends. CDR3 sequence: CASSLAAGVREKLFF. The CDR3, as DNA: TGCGCCAGCAGCTTGGCCGCAGGGGTTCGCGAAAAACTGTTTTTT. The complete variable domain, with remaining parts taken from reference TRBV5-1 and TRBJ1-4, reads KAGVTQTPRYLIKTRGQQVTLSCSPISGHRSVSWYQQTPGQGLQFLFEYFSETQRNKGNFPGRFSGRQFSNSRSEMNVSTLELGDSALYLCASSLAAGVREKLFFGSGTQLSVL.

The chain employs TRBV28 and TRBJ2-7; the match to TRBD1 covers 12 bases. This CDR3 region has 15 residues. V lost 1 base and J lost 7; bases outside the gene matches: 5. Germline CDR1 and CDR2: MDHEN and SYDVKM. CDR3 region: CASSLSGQGAREQYF. The CDR3 bases are TGTGCCAGCAGTTTATCGGGACAGGGGGCAAGAGAGCAGTACTTC.

This clone was counted only a few times. The CDR3 bases are TGTGCCAGCAGAGTCGAGTCAGGGGGCTTAGGCGAGCAGTACTTC. Residues: CASRVESGGLGEQYF. The chain joins TRBV2 to TRBJ2-7; 8 positions agree with TRBD1. Germline loops: CDR1 SNHLY, CDR2 FYNNEI. Unmatched junction bases numbered 13, after V lost 6 bases and J lost 6 bases. The CDR3 runs to 15 residues.

The CDR3 loop reads CASSLSVAGQETQYF. In DNA, the CDR3 is TGTGCCAGCAGTTTATCTGTAGCGGGGCAAGAGACCCAGTACTTC. V and J are TRBV27 and TRBJ2-5; 8 bases fit TRBD2. The germline CDR1 and CDR2 sequences are MNHEY and SMNVEV (reference sequence). After removal of 0 bases from V and 2 bases from J, the junction contained 2 bases not matched to a gene. CDR3 length: 15 amino acids.